The 26 T cell receptor beta chains below come from one sample, sequenced in a study of blood T cell repertoires in COVID-19. Data came from immunoSEQ multiplex PCR; TCRdb stores just in-frame clones and leaves some out. Here the sample spans around 170,000 clones, approximately 86% being singletons. Sequenced sample: peripheral blood. The receptors come from a man aged 45 to 65 with active or convalescent COVID-19.

This clone was seen once. The gene calls are TRBV4-3 and TRBJ1-2; 7 positions agree with TRBD1. The germline V gene encodes CDR1 LGHNA and CDR2 YSLEER. Losses at the gene ends were 0 bases for V and 6 bases for J; bases not matched to a gene: 16. The CDR3 runs 18 residues. The CDR3 nucleotides read TGCGCCAGCAGCCAAGATATGCCTGGCGAGGGGGCAGGGAATGGCTACACCTTC. Encoded protein: CASSQDMPGEGAGNGYTF.

In its sample, this clone was seen a few times. The V and J genes are TRBV5-1 and TRBJ2-3, with D uncertain. Per the germline V gene, CDR1 is SGHRS and CDR2 is YFSETQ. The CDR3 has 16 residues. Trimming pared 1 base from V and 0 bases from J, leaving 12 bases between. DNA of the CDR3: TGCGCCAGCAGCTTGTGGCAGGCTTCTAGCACAGATACGCAGTATTTT. It yields the protein CASSLWQASSTDTQYF.

The gene calls are TRBV5-1 and TRBJ1-1; no clear D gene. Trimming left V 0 bases short and J 6 bases short, with 12 bases between. This CDR3 is built from 14 residues. From germline, CDR1 is SGHRS and CDR2 YFSETQ. CDR3 coding DNA: TGCGCCAGCAGCTTGGCCGTCGTTACGGCTGAAGCTTTCTTT. It translates to CASSLAVVTAEAFF.

The chain recombines TRBV6-2 or TRBV6-3 with TRBJ2-7, with 7 bases lining up with TRBD1. Germline V gene sequence: CDR1 MNHEY, CDR2 SVGEGT. V gave up 0 bases and J gave up 10 bases; unmatched junction bases: 6. CDR3 length: 13 residues. The CDR3 region is CASSYSGTAVQYF. The CDR3 DNA reads TGTGCCAGCAGTTACTCCGGGACAGCGGTACAGTACTTC.

The chain uses TRBV5-6 and TRBJ1-5; the D is unclear. Deletions cut 3 bases from V and 9 bases from J, with 10 bases between. The CDR3 has 12 amino acids. The germline CDR1 and CDR2 sequences are SGHDT and YYEEEE. The CDR3, as DNA: TGTGCCAGCAGCTCCCTTGGGAGGCCCCAGCATTTT. It encodes CASSSLGRPQHF.

CDR3 sequence: CASSDGTGLTEAFF. Here the CDR3 DNA reads TGTGCCAGCAGTGATGGGACAGGGTTGACTGAAGCTTTCTTT. The rearrangement joins TRBV6-1 to TRBJ1-1, with 9 bases aligning to TRBD1. The V and J ends lost 3 bases and 5 bases, in that order; junction bases with no gene match: 4. CDR1 and CDR2 from the germline V gene are MNHNS and SASEGT. This CDR3 has 14 residues.

This clone came up once. The chain joins TRBV5-1 to TRBJ1-5; D possibly corresponds to TRBD1 (6 bases). CDR3 length: 16 amino acids. Trimming pared 3 bases from V and 3 bases from J, leaving 16 bases between. The germline gives CDR1 SGHRS, CDR2 YFSETQ. The CDR3 coding sequence is TGCGCCAGCAGCTGGGGGGGGGCAGGAGCCAATCAGCCCCAGCATTTT. As protein: CASSWGGAGANQPQHF. Variable domain in full (rest from reference TRBV5-1 and TRBJ1-5): KAGVTQTPRYLIKTRGQQVTLSCSPISGHRSVSWYQQTPGQGLQFLFEYFSETQRNKGNFPGRFSGRQFSNSRSEMNVSTLELGDSALYLCASSWGGAGANQPQHFGDGTRLSIL.

V gene TRBV5-1 combines with J gene TRBJ2-2; weak D call: TRBD2 (6 bases). The ends were cut back, 1 base at V and 7 bases at J, with 17 bases in the middle. CDR3 length equals 16 residues. Per germline, CDR1 SGHRS and CDR2 YFSETQ. CDR3 amino acids: CASSLSGGWSVGELFF. CDR3 sequence (DNA): TGCGCCAGCAGCTTGTCCGGGGGTTGGTCTGTCGGGGAGCTGTTTTTT.

The chain combines TRBV4-3 with TRBJ2-3, with 12 bases fitting TRBD2. The ends lost 2 bases at V and 6 bases at J; junction bases unmatched: 3. The germline V gene encodes CDR1 LGHNA and CDR2 YSLEER. The length of the CDR3 is 15 residues. The CDR3 DNA reads TGCGCCAGCAGCCAACTAGCGGGGGGGCCCGATACGCAGTATTTT. Encoded protein: CASSQLAGGPDTQYF.

The rearrangement links TRBV5-1 to TRBJ2-1; 9 bases are shared with TRBD2. V shed 4 bases, J shed 7 bases, and the junction held 9 bases outside the gene matches. CDR1 and CDR2 from the germline V gene are SGHRS and YFSETQ. The CDR3 length is 15 residues. The CDR3 nucleotides are TGCGCCAGCAGCGTGCGGGAGGGCCTAAGGAATGAGCAGTTCTTC. This gives the protein CASSVREGLRNEQFF.

The rearrangement links TRBV5-1 to TRBJ2-2; perhaps TRBD1 as D (6 bases). Trimming removed 4 bases from V and 3 bases from J, with 10 bases in between. From germline, CDR1 is SGHRS and CDR2 YFSETQ. This CDR3 contains 14 residues. CDR3 nucleotides: TGCGCCAGCAGCGGCGGACAGTACACCGGGGAGCTGTTTTTT. This sequence encodes CASSGGQYTGELFF.

This chain uses TRBV18 with TRBJ2-7; perhaps TRBD2 as D (5 bases). CDR3 size: 14 residues. Germline V gives CDR1 KGHSH, CDR2 LQKENI. Deletions cut 2 bases from V and 6 bases from J, with 14 bases between. DNA of the CDR3: TGTGCCAGCTCACCAGGCAGAGGGAACAGCGAGCAGTACTTC. Protein sequence: CASSPGRGNSEQYF.

The CDR3 DNA sequence: TGTGCCAGCAGCTCCGCCCCCACAGGGGCTAGCAATCAGCCCCAGCATTTT. Amino acids: CASSSAPTGASNQPQHF. The rearrangement links TRBV7-9 to TRBJ1-5; 7 positions match TRBD1. The J segment lost 0 bases and the V segment lost 4 bases, leaving 9 bases of the junction unmatched. The CDR3 spans 17 residues. CDR1 and CDR2 (germline): SEHNR, FQNEAQ (reference sequence).

The chain carries TRBV5-1 and TRBJ1-3, with a weak D call TRBD1 (6 bases). Germline CDR1 reads SGHRS; CDR2 reads YFSETQ. Trimming took off 4 bases at V and 0 bases at J, with 14 bases between the two ends. The CDR3 is made up of 16 amino acids. In DNA, the CDR3 is TGCGCCAGCAGCCCAGGGGACCGTCTCTCTGGAAACACCATATATTTT. It yields the protein CASSPGDRLSGNTIYF.

This clone was seen only a few times. The CDR3 DNA follows: TGTGCCAGCAGCACCGGGACAGGGACCTACAATGAGCAGTTCTTC. It yields the protein CASSTGTGTYNEQFF. This chain connects TRBV28 to TRBJ2-1, with 9 bases matching TRBD1. The germline gives CDR1 MDHEN, CDR2 SYDVKM. The V and J ends lost 6 bases and 2 bases, in that order; junction bases with no gene match: 5. The CDR3 has 15 amino acids. Drawing the rest from reference TRBV28 and TRBJ2-1, the complete variable domain is DVKVTQSSRYLVKRTGEKVFLECVQDMDHENMFWYRQDPGLGLRLIYFSYDVKMKEKGDIPEGYSVSREKKERFSLILESASTNQTSMYLCASSTGTGTYNEQFFGPGTRLTVL.

This clone was recorded once. J is TRBJ2-1 and V is TRBV5-5; TRBD2 might be the D (5 bases). CDR1 is SGHKS, CDR2 YYEKEE, per germline (reference sequence). V lost 4 bases and J lost 6, with 20 bases in between. The CDR3 totals 16 residues. The CDR3 region is CASSPITSGYSNEQFF. CDR3 nucleotides: TGTGCCAGCAGCCCTATAACCAGCGGTTATTCCAATGAGCAGTTCTTC.

This rearrangement joins TRBV11-3 to TRBJ1-5; maybe TRBD1 (6 bases). In germline, CDR1 is SGHNT, CDR2 YENEEA. V was pared by 5 bases and J by 3 bases, with 17 bases between. The CDR3 has 16 amino acids. CDR3 sequence (DNA): TGTGCCAGCAGCCCACTGGGGGCAGGGATCAATCAGCCCCAGCATTTT. As protein: CASSPLGAGINQPQHF.

DNA for the CDR3: TGTGCCAGCAGCTTAGTGGTGGGGGCCTGGAACATTCAGTACTTC. It yields the protein CASSLVVGAWNIQYF. The V gene is TRBV7-2, the J gene TRBJ2-4; perhaps TRBD1 as D (6 bases). Trimming took off 1 base at V and 7 bases at J, with 14 bases between the two ends. CDR3 length: 15 residues. Per germline, CDR1 SGHTA and CDR2 FQGNSA.

This rearrangement joins TRBV5-1 to TRBJ1-4; D may be TRBD1 (5 bases). Germline CDR1 is SGHRS and CDR2 is YFSETQ. This CDR3 has 16 residues. V was cut by 4 bases and J by 7 bases, with 20 bases left in between. CDR3 DNA: TGCGCCAGCAGCCCAGAAGACAGTGCCCCTTTTGAAAAACTGTTTTTT. It yields the protein CASSPEDSAPFEKLFF.

This chain links TRBV18 with TRBJ2-1; 13 bases are a match to TRBD2. CDR3 size: 20 residues. The junction had 12 bases not matched to a gene; V was cut back by 3 bases and J by 1 base. Germline loops: CDR1 KGHSH, CDR2 LQKENI. DNA for the CDR3: TGTGCCAGCTCACCTCCCCCTGGACTAGCGGGAGTGGGGTCCTACAATGAGCAGTTCTTC. Translation gives CASSPPPGLAGVGSYNEQFF.

V usage is TRBV4-2 and J usage is TRBJ2-7, with TRBD2 identical over 10 bases. Unmatched junction bases numbered 8, after V lost 0 bases and J lost 6 bases. The CDR3 contains 16 residues. Germline lookup yields CDR1 LGHNA and CDR2 YNFKEQ. The DNA of the CDR3 is TGTGCCAGCAGCCAAGAAATTCTAGCGGGAGAACTCGAGCAGTACTTC. It encodes CASSQEILAGELEQYF.

The rearrangement links TRBV10-1 to TRBJ1-5; TRBD1 aligns across 12 bases. Germline V CDR1 and CDR2: WNHNN, SYGVQD (reference sequence). Trimming took 9 bases from V and 2 from J; bases not matched to a gene: 5. This CDR3 is 15 amino acids long. In DNA form, the CDR3 reads TGCGCCAGGGGACAGGGGGCGATGGGCAATCAGCCCCAGCATTTT. The encoded protein is CARGQGAMGNQPQHF.

J is TRBJ2-6 and V is TRBV5-1, with D perhaps matching TRBD1 (5 bases). With 7 bases removed from V and 0 bases from J, the gap between germline ends came to 11 bases. The V gene's germline CDR1 is SGHRS and CDR2 YFSETQ. The CDR3 is 15 residues long. The CDR3: CASGRQSSGANVLTF. The CDR3 nucleotides read TGCGCCAGCGGCCGACAGAGCTCTGGGGCCAACGTCCTGACTTTC.

This clone is a singleton in its sample. The rearrangement links TRBV29-1 to TRBJ2-3, with TRBD1 matching 8 bases. Germline V gene sequence: CDR1 SQVTM, CDR2 ANQGSEA. CDR3 length: 14 amino acids. V dropped 3 bases and J dropped 1; count of bases not matched to a gene: 3. The CDR3 sequence: CSVDMDRGTDTQYF. The CDR3 region has the DNA TGCAGCGTTGATATGGACAGGGGCACAGATACGCAGTATTTT.

The chain employs TRBV27 and TRBJ1-6, with D hard to call. In germline, CDR1 is MNHEY, CDR2 SMNVEV (reference sequence). This CDR3 has 14 amino acids. Between the trimmed V and J ends, which lost 2 bases and 6 bases, there was a span of 8 bases. CDR3 amino acids: CASSLILSNSPLHF. CDR3 in DNA: TGTGCCAGCAGTTTAATCCTAAGTAATTCACCCCTCCACTTT.

The chain employs TRBV11-2 and TRBJ1-2; the match to TRBD1 covers 9 bases. Germline values: CDR1 SGHAT, CDR2 FQNNGV. CDR3 length: 14 amino acids. The junction had 6 bases not matched to a gene; V was cut back by 3 bases and J by 7 bases. The CDR3: CASSLGTGFGGYTF. The CDR3 DNA sequence: TGTGCCAGCAGCTTGGGGACAGGGTTTGGTGGCTACACCTTC.